This T cell receptor beta chain was profiled in a study of control samples from healthy donors and cancer patients. CDR3 length: 16 amino acids. Repertoires were generated with immunoSEQ multiplex PCR, while TCRdb's copy carries only in-frame clones and drops some. The sample yields around 130,000 clones, 75% to 95% seen once. The J gene is TRBJ2-1, the V gene TRBV12-2; the D call in the table, TRBD1, was not verified against the DNA. TRBV12-2 is tagged as a pseudogene. This TCR derives from a man aged 18 to 30 in good health. Sequencing was performed on blood. DNA for the CDR3: TGTGCAAGTCGCTTATCTGGCAGGGGGCCCTACAATGAGCAGTTCTTC. Translated, it gives CASRLSGRGPYNEQFF.